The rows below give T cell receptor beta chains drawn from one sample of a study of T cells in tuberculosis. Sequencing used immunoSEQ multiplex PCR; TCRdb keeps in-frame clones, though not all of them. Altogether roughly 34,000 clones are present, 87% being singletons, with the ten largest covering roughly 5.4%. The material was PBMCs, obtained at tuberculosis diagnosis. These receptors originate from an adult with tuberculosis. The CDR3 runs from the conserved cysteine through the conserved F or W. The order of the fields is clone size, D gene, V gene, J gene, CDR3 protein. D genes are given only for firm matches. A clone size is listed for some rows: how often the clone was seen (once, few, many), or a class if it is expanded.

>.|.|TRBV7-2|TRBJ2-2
CASSPKAHTGELFF
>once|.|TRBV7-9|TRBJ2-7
CASSIPSGGGPDYEQYF
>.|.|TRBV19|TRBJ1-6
CASTPGQSGSPLHF
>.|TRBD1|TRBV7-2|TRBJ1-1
CASSLAGTGERNTEAFF
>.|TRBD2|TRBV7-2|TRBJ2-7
CASTGTSALGQYF
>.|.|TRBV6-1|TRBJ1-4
CASSEVRSGPNEKLFF
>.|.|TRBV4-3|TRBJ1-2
CASSQDNSDSPYGYTF
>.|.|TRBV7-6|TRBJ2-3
CASSLGSRGDTQYF
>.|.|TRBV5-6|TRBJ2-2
CASSLEGGRERTGELFF
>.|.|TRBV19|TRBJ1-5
CASSGNRVGANQPQHF
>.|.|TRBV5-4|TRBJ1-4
CASSPGGASTNEKLFF
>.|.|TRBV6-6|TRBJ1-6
CASSSRTESASLHF
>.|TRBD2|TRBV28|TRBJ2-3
CASSLSSGGDSSDTQYF
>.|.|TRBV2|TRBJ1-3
CARRASGNTIYF
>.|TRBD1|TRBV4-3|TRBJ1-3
CARWTGPGNTIYF
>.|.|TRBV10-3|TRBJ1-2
CATNQPSGQSPTNYGYTF
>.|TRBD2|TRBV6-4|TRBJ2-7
CASSDPAGVSYEQYF
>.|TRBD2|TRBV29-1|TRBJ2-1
CSVEPQGSSGSIDEQFF
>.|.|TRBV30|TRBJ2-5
CAWGWDFQETQYF
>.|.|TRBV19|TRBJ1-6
CASTAGWASPLHF
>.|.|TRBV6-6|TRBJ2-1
CASSYPNNEQFF
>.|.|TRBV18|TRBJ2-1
CASSPGGSPNEQFF
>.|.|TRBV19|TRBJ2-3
CASSPRRQGTDTQYF
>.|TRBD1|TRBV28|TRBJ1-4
CATTGGADEKLFF
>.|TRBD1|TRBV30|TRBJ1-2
CAWSLDRSPYGYTF
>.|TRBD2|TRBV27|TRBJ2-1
CASSLGLAGGAGEQFF
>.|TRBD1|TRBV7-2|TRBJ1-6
CASSPGQGAPYFPLHF
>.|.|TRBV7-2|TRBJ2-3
CAINRGITQYF
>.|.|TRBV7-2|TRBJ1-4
CASSSDGGGGEKLFF
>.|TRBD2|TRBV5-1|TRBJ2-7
CASSWGVGEGTYEQYF
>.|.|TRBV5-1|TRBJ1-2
CASSLGGTNYGYTF
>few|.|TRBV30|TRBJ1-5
CAWSLPGGHQPQHF
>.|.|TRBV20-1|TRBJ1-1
CSASVHDEAFF
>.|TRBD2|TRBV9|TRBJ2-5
CASSVGTSGLQETQYF
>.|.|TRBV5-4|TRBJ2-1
CASSSRLVGKNEQFF
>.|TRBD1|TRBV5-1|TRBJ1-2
CASSLAATGGGYTF
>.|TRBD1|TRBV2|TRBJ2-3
CASRRIGDRSFTDTQYF
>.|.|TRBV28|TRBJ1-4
CASSLGETNEKLFF
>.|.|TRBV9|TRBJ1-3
CASSVETGLNTIYF
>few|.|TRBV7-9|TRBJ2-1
CASSPLYNEQFF
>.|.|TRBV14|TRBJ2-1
CASSQAGILRGNEQFF
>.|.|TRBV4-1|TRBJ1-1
CASSQGHGGAMNTEAFF
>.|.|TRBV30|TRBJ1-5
CASADSFNQPQHF
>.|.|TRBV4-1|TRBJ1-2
CASSQQNQAHGYTF
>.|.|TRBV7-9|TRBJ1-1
CASSSPPRGTEAFF
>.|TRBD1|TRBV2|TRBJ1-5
CASSDLQGEFSNQPQHF
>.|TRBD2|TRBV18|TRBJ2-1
CASSPGAGDEQFF
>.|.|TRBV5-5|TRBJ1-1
CASSLFQGLSEAFF